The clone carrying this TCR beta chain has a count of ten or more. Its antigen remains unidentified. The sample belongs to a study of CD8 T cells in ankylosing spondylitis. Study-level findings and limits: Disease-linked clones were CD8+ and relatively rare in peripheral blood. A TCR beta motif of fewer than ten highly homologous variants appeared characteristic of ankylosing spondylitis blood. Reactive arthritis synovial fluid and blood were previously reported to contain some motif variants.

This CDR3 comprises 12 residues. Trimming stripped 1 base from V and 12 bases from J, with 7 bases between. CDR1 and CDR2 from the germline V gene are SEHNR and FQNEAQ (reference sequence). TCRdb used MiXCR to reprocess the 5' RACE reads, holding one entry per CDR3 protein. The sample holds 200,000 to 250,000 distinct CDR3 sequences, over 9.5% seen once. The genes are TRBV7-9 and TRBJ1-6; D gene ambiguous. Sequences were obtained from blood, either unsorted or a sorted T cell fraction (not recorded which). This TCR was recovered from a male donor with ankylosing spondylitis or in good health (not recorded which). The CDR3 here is CASSLDSQPLHF. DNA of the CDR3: TGTGCCAGCAGCTTAGACAGCCAACCCCTCCACTTT.